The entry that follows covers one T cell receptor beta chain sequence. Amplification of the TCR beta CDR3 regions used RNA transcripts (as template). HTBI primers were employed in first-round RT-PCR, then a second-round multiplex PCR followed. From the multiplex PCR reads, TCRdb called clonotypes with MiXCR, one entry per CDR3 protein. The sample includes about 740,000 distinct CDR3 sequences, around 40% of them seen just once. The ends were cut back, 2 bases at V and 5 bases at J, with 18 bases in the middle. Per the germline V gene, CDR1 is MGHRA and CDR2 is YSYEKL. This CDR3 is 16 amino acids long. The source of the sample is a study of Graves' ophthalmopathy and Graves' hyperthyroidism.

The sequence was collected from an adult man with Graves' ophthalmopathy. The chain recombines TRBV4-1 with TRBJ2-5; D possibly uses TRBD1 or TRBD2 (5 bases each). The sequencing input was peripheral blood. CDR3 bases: TGCGCCAGCAGCCAACCCGGGAAAACCTCAGGGGAGACCCAGTACTTC. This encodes CASSQPGKTSGETQYF.